This T cell receptor (beta chain) derives from a study of T-cell memory formation after mild COVID-19. Study-level points and caveats: CD4/CD8 balance held among clones contracting day 15 to 85, and later expanders leaned CD4+. Contracting clones localized mainly to CM and EM when CD4+ and mainly to EMRA when CD8+.

The sample holds a few counts of this clonotype. Its matching antigen is unknown. One entry per CDR3 protein, called by TCRdb with MiXCR from the 5' RACE reads. The data hold 400,000 to 450,000 distinct CDR3 sequences, with roughly 18% observed a single time. The CDR3 covers 14 residues. The germline V and J ends were trimmed by 10 bases and 5 bases, with 21 bases remaining between them. CDR1 is ENHRY, CDR2 SYGVKD, per germline. The sequence was obtained from a man aged 18 to 29 who had mild COVID-19 (a few samples of this study predate the infection). Cell type and time point are not known. Sequencing input: PBMCs or a T cell subset sorted from them (not recorded which). The chain carries TRBV10-3 and TRBJ2-7; the D gene could be TRBD1 or TRBD2 (5 bases each). The CDR3 reads CATRGRGEVDEQYV. In DNA, the CDR3 is TGTGCCACCCGGGGCCGGGGTGAGGTGGACGAGCAGTACGTC.